A selection of T cell receptor beta chains follows, all from one sample in a study of blood T cell repertoires in COVID-19. Profiled with immunoSEQ multiplex PCR; TCRdb holds only in-frame clones, not every one. The sample records about 200,000 clones, roughly four fifths being singletons. The sample comprised PBMCs or T cells enriched from blood (not recorded which). These receptors originate from a man aged 35 to 55 who had recovered from COVID-19. The CDR3 runs from the conserved cysteine through the conserved F or W. A D gene is named only where the DNA matches it firmly. A clone size is listed for some rows: how often the clone was seen (once, few, many), or a class if it is expanded.

D | J | size | V | length | CDR3 | DNA
- | TRBJ1-1 | - | TRBV25-1 | 14 | CASSEWGRGTEAFF | TGTGCCAGCAGTGAATGGGGGAGGGGGACTGAAGCTTTCTTT
- | TRBJ2-7 | - | TRBV7-9 | 15 | CASSLGQLTSYEQYF | TGTGCCAGCAGCTTAGGACAGTTGACCTCCTACGAGCAGTACTTC
TRBD1 | TRBJ2-6 | - | TRBV3-1/TRBV3-2 | 17 | CASSQVGQGPGANVLTF | TGTGCCAGCAGCCAAGTGGGACAGGGTCCTGGGGCCAACGTCCTGACTTTC
- | TRBJ1-1 | - | TRBV7-8 | 12 | CASSRGGTEAFF | TGTGCCAGCAGCCGGGGGGGGACAGAAGCTTTCTTT
- | TRBJ1-1 | few | TRBV5-5 | 15 | CASSLEMGRYHEAFF | TGTGCCAGCAGCTTGGAGATGGGCAGATACCATGAAGCTTTCTTT
- | TRBJ1-2 | once | TRBV28 | 16 | CASSVLNRVLNYGYTF | TGTGCCAGCAGTGTCTTGAACAGGGTCCTCAACTATGGCTACACCTTC
- | TRBJ2-2 | - | TRBV7-6 | 17 | CASSSPLTGGALRELFF | TGTGCCAGCAGCTCCCCTTTAACAGGGGGGGCTTTGCGGGAGCTGTTTTTT
TRBD1 | TRBJ2-3 | once | TRBV10-1 | 15 | CASSAVTGAGDTQYF | TGCGCCAGCAGTGCCGTGACAGGGGCGGGAGATACGCAGTATTTT
- | TRBJ2-5 | - | TRBV7-8 | 13 | CASSMDRGETQYF | TGTGCCAGCAGCATGGACCGAGGGGAGACCCAGTACTTC
- | TRBJ2-3 | - | TRBV5-4 | 16 | CASSLDRGRHTDTQYF | TGTGCCAGCAGCCTGGACCGTGGGCGACATACAGATACGCAGTATTTT
- | TRBJ2-7 | - | TRBV11-2 | 15 | CASSLGQGRSYEQYF | TGTGCCAGCAGCTTAGGCCAGGGCCGCTCCTACGAGCAGTACTTC
- | TRBJ2-7 | - | TRBV28 | 11 | CASSPQYEQYF | TGTGCCAGCAGTCCACAGTACGAGCAGTACTTC
- | TRBJ2-5 | many | TRBV24-1 | 14 | CATSDGASKETQYF | TGTGCCACCAGTGATGGGGCCAGCAAAGAGACCCAGTACTTC
- | TRBJ2-5 | - | TRBV30 | 14 | CAWPDSGARETQYF | TGTGCCTGGCCTGACAGTGGGGCACGAGAGACCCAGTACTTC
- | TRBJ1-1 | - | TRBV18 | 14 | CAVTTATSNTEAFF | TGTGCCGTAACTACGGCTACCTCCAACACTGAAGCTTTCTTT
TRBD1 | TRBJ2-2 | - | TRBV7-9 | 16 | CASSLPDRGATGELFF | TGTGCCAGCAGCCTGCCGGACAGGGGGGCGACCGGGGAGCTGTTTTTT
- | TRBJ1-1 | - | TRBV5-5 | 13 | CASSSDWNTEAFF | TGTGCCAGCAGCTCGGACTGGAACACTGAAGCTTTCTTT
- | TRBJ2-1 | - | TRBV19 | 12 | CASSIGLNEQFF | TGTGCCAGTAGTATTGGGCTGAATGAGCAGTTCTTC
TRBD1 | TRBJ1-6 | - | TRBV9 | 15 | CASSATGGWSSPLHF | TGTGCCAGCAGCGCAACAGGGGGATGGAGCTCACCCCTCCACTTT
TRBD1 | TRBJ1-1 | - | TRBV11-2 | 16 | CASRQDRGHMNTEAFF | TGTGCCAGCAGACAAGACAGGGGGCATATGAACACTGAAGCTTTCTTT
TRBD1 | TRBJ2-5 | - | TRBV5-1 | 14 | CASSPNRGQETQYF | TGCGCCAGCAGCCCGAACAGGGGGCAAGAGACCCAGTACTTC
- | TRBJ2-1 | - | TRBV18 | 16 | CASSVSRTGRDNEQFF | TGTGCCAGCTCAGTGTCAAGGACTGGACGGGACAATGAGCAGTTCTTC
- | TRBJ1-1 | - | TRBV5-5 | 11 | CASSRNTEAFF | TGTGCCAGCAGCCGTAACACTGAAGCTTTCTTT
- | TRBJ2-1 | - | TRBV24-1 | 16 | CATSDSGLHSYNEQFF | TGTGCCACCAGTGACTCGGGACTTCACTCCTACAATGAGCAGTTCTTC
TRBD2 | TRBJ2-3 | - | TRBV19 | 16 | CASSISTSGDQNTQYF | TGTGCCAGTAGTATCTCCACTAGCGGGGACCAAAATACGCAGTATTTT
TRBD2 | TRBJ2-2 | - | TRBV11-3 | 16 | CASSLGAGGNTGELFF | TGTGCCAGCAGCTTAGGTGCGGGAGGGAACACCGGGGAGCTGTTTTTT
- | TRBJ2-3 | many | TRBV11-2 | 14 | CASSLFQITDTQYF | TGTGCCAGCAGCCTCTTCCAGATTACAGATACGCAGTATTTT
TRBD1 | TRBJ1-1 | - | TRBV4-3 | 15 | CASSHAGQANTEAFF | TGCGCCAGCAGCCACGCGGGACAGGCGAACACTGAAGCTTTCTTT
TRBD1 | TRBJ1-4 | - | TRBV19 | 13 | CASSPDRAEKLFF | TGTGCCAGTAGTCCGGACAGGGCTGAAAAACTGTTTTTT
- | TRBJ1-6 | - | TRBV3-1/TRBV3-2 | 13 | CASSPSGNSPLHF | TGTGCCAGCAGCCCATCGGGGAATTCACCCCTCCACTTT
TRBD1 | TRBJ2-7 | - | TRBV6-2/TRBV6-3 | 16 | CASSTGRDRGIYEQYF | TGTGCCAGCAGTACGGGTCGGGACAGGGGTATTTACGAGCAGTACTTC
- | TRBJ2-3 | few | TRBV5-1 | 16 | CASSLASGSGTDTQYF | TGCGCCAGCAGCTTGGCTTCCGGGAGCGGTACAGATACGCAGTATTTT
TRBD1 | TRBJ1-5 | - | TRBV28 | 15 | CASNRPGQMNQPQHF | TGTGCCAGCAATCGCCCGGGACAGATGAATCAGCCCCAGCATTTT
- | TRBJ1-2 | - | TRBV6-5 | 13 | CANSPGGSGGYTF | TGTGCCAACTCCCCGGGGGGTTCGGGAGGCTACACCTTC
- | TRBJ2-5 | - | TRBV7-2 | 16 | CASSSRRGQTEETQYF | TGTGCCAGCAGCTCCAGACGAGGACAGACGGAAGAGACCCAGTACTTC
- | TRBJ1-5 | few | TRBV6-1 | 16 | CASSVALGGSNQPQHF | TGTGCCAGCAGTGTCGCCCTCGGGGGTAGCAATCAGCCCCAGCATTTT
TRBD1 | TRBJ1-1 | - | TRBV18 | 14 | CASHNRQGDTEAFF | TGTGCCAGCCACAACAGACAGGGGGACACTGAAGCTTTCTTT
- | TRBJ2-1 | - | TRBV28 | 17 | CASSFPMGGRDHNEQFF | TGTGCCAGCAGTTTTCCTATGGGCGGGCGGGACCACAATGAGCAGTTCTTC
TRBD1 | TRBJ2-7 | - | TRBV5-6 | 15 | CASSWTGVYSYEQYF | TGTGCCAGCAGCTGGACAGGGGTCTACTCCTACGAGCAGTACTTC
TRBD1 | TRBJ2-3 | - | TRBV18 | 16 | CASSPTGGGTGDTQYF | TGTGCCAGCTCACCGACAGGGGGGGGCACAGGAGATACGCAGTATTTT
TRBD2 | TRBJ2-1 | - | TRBV18 | 16 | CASSPPGLAGDNEQFF | TGTGCCAGCTCACCACCGGGACTAGCGGGGGACAATGAGCAGTTCTTC
- | TRBJ1-4 | - | TRBV5-4 | 13 | CASSGGQREKLFF | TGTGCCAGCAGCGGCGGCCAGCGGGAAAAACTGTTTTTT
- | TRBJ1-1 | - | TRBV14 | 15 | CASTPRQGLNTEAFF | TGTGCCAGCACCCCCCGCCAGGGATTGAACACTGAAGCTTTCTTT
- | TRBJ1-5 | once | TRBV24-1 | 12 | CATSGSGQPQHF | TGTGCCACCTCGGGGTCAGGACAGCCCCAGCATTTT
- | TRBJ1-6 | few | TRBV3-1/TRBV3-2 | 13 | CASSQVPGSPLHF | TGTGCCAGCAGCCAAGTTCCAGGTTCACCCCTCCACTTT
- | TRBJ1-1 | - | TRBV6-2/TRBV6-3 | 16 | CASSYPPGGLDTEAFF | TGTGCCAGCAGTTACCCCCCGGGAGGATTGGACACTGAAGCTTTCTTT
- | TRBJ2-5 | - | TRBV20-1 | 11 | CSAYLQETQYF | TGCAGTGCCTACCTGCAAGAGACCCAGTACTTC
- | TRBJ2-2 | - | TRBV5-1 | 16 | CASSFVSGGAGGELFF | TGCGCCAGCAGCTTTGTCTCAGGAGGGGCCGGCGGGGAGCTGTTTTTT
TRBD1 | TRBJ1-3 | - | TRBV28 | 17 | CASSATGQAPVGNTIYF | TGTGCCAGCAGTGCCACGGGACAGGCGCCCGTTGGAAACACCATATATTTT
TRBD1 | TRBJ1-1 | - | TRBV5-1 | 17 | CASSHRQGVYGNTEAFF | TGCGCCAGCAGCCACCGACAGGGGGTTTACGGGAACACTGAAGCTTTCTTT
- | TRBJ2-2 | - | TRBV24-1 | 17 | CATSDPDPTRDTGELFF | TGTGCCACCAGTGACCCCGATCCTACTCGAGACACCGGGGAGCTGTTTTTT
TRBD1 | TRBJ2-5 | - | TRBV6-1 | 16 | CASSEGRQGVGETQYF | TGTGCCAGCAGTGAAGGTCGCCAGGGGGTAGGAGAGACCCAGTACTTC
- | TRBJ1-1 | - | TRBV10-2 | 18 | CASSEKPYKRRSETEAFF | TGCGCCAGCAGTGAGAAACCCTACAAGCGAAGATCGGAGACTGAAGCTTTCTTT